The 21 T cell receptor beta chains below all came from one sample that was sequenced in a study of blood T cell repertoires in COVID-19. Some clones are missing from TCRdb's copy, which holds only in-frame ones; the method was immunoSEQ multiplex PCR. The sample holds under 300,000 clones; roughly 89% are singletons and the top ten take roughly 5%. Material for sequencing was peripheral blood. The receptors derive from a woman aged 40-49 years who had recovered from COVID-19.

The chain employs TRBV19 and TRBJ1-3; TRBD1 might be the D (5 bases). Germline V gene sequence: CDR1 LNHDA, CDR2 SQIVND (reference sequence). V lost 10 bases to trimming and J lost 2 bases, with 12 bases between them. This CDR3 is built from 13 residues. The CDR3 nucleotides read TGTGCCACCCGGGGGGTAGCTGGAAACACCATATATTTT. Translated: CATRGVAGNTIYF.

This chain links TRBV6-5 with TRBJ1-4; maybe TRBD1 (6 bases). Germline CDR1 reads MNHEY; CDR2 reads SVGAGI. V lost 6 bases and J 8 bases, leaving 19 bases between the germline ends. This CDR3 has 15 amino acids. The CDR3 protein is CASSSQGPLGEKLFF. CDR3 nucleotide sequence: TGTGCCAGCAGCTCCCAGGGGCCCCTGGGGGAAAAACTGTTTTTT.

V usage is TRBV5-6 and J usage is TRBJ2-5, with 11 bases aligning to TRBD1. Germline-derived CDR1 and CDR2 are SGHDT and YYEEEE. The CDR3 loop spans 14 amino acids. V was clipped by 3 bases and J by 7 bases; unmatched bases: 5. The CDR3 bases are TGTGCCAGCAGCTCGGGACAGGGGGTTGGGACCCAGTACTTC. Protein: CASSSGQGVGTQYF. Full variable domain (outside the CDR3, taken from reference TRBV5-6 and TRBJ2-5): DAGVTQSPTHLIKTRGQQVTLRCSPKSGHDTVSWYQQALGQGPQFIFQYYEEEERQRGNFPDRFSGHQFPNYSSELNVNALLLGDSALYLCASSSGQGVGTQYFGPGTRLLVL.

This sequence joins TRBV11-3 and TRBJ1-1; the D gene is possibly TRBD1 (5 bases). This CDR3 has 15 amino acids. Germline assignment: CDR1 SGHNT and CDR2 YENEEA. Trimming left V 4 bases short and J 1 base short, with 13 bases between. The CDR3 reads CASSSSLQGNTEAFF. In nucleotides, the CDR3 is TGTGCCAGCAGCTCGTCCCTTCAGGGGAACACTGAAGCTTTCTTT.

The rearrangement links TRBV2 to TRBJ2-5; 7 bases are a match to TRBD2. The CDR3 totals 12 residues. The J segment lost 4 bases and the V segment lost 6 bases, leaving 2 bases of the junction unmatched. Per the germline V gene, CDR1 is SNHLY and CDR2 is FYNNEI. The CDR3 is CASRRETETQYF. CDR3 DNA sequence: TGTGCCAGCAGGCGGGAGACAGAGACCCAGTACTTC.

CDR3 in amino acids: CATSDAPGPQHF. The CDR3 DNA follows: TGTGCCACCAGTGATGCCCCGGGGCCCCAGCATTTT. This sequence joins TRBV24-1 and TRBJ1-5, with unresolved D. CDR3 length: 12 amino acids. V shed 3 bases and J shed 9 bases, with 8 bases lying between them. Germline V gene sequence: CDR1 KGHDR, CDR2 SFDVKD.

The rearrangement joins TRBV28 to TRBJ1-1; a possible D gene is TRBD1 (5 bases). Per germline, CDR1 MDHEN and CDR2 SYDVKM. CDR3 length: 13 residues. V was trimmed by 6 bases and J by 5 bases, leaving 13 bases between them. The CDR3, as DNA: TGTGCCAGCAGGTCGGGGGGTGAAACTGAAGCTTTCTTT. Its translation: CASRSGGETEAFF.

The chain has TRBV6-5 and TRBJ1-1; 9 nucleotides line up with TRBD1. The CDR3 length is 14 residues. V shed 6 bases, J shed 3 bases, and the junction held 5 bases outside the gene matches. Germline V CDR1 and CDR2: MNHEY, SVGAGI. The CDR3, as DNA: TGTGCCAGCAGATTGGGGACAGGGTACACTGAAGCTTTCTTT. Protein sequence: CASRLGTGYTEAFF.

This chain joins TRBV3-1 (or the pseudogene TRBV3-2) and TRBJ2-7; no definite D call. CDR3 length: 13 residues. CDR1 and CDR2 from the germline V gene are LGHDT and YNNKEL (reference sequence). Trimming stripped 2 bases from V and 4 bases from J, with 9 bases between. CDR3 in amino acids: CASSQPSSYEQYF. The DNA for the CDR3 is TGTGCCAGCAGCCAACCGTCCTCTTACGAGCAGTACTTC.

The chain is built from TRBV7-3 and TRBJ1-1; perhaps TRBD1 as D (5 bases). Germline CDR1 SGHTA, CDR2 FQGTGA. The CDR3 sequence is 12 residues long. The V and J ends lost 5 bases and 10 bases respectively, with 14 bases between them. The CDR3 DNA sequence: TGTGCCAGCAGCACAACGGGGGGAAGAGCTTTCTTT. Translated, it gives CASSTTGGRAFF.

V gene TRBV7-3 combines with J gene TRBJ2-7; D not resolved. CDR1 is SGHTA, CDR2 FQGTGA, per germline. Trimming left V 4 bases short and J 0 bases short, with 7 bases between. The CDR3 is 13 amino acids. The CDR3 sequence is CASSSGPSYEQYF. CDR3 coding DNA: TGTGCCAGCAGCTCAGGTCCCTCCTACGAGCAGTACTTC.

The CDR3 nucleotides are TGTGCCTGGAGTAACGGGGGGGCGTCTGGGGCCAACGTCCTGACTTTC. The encoded protein is CAWSNGGASGANVLTF. The J gene is TRBJ2-6, the V gene TRBV30; 8 bases match TRBD2. After removal of 2 bases from V and 1 base from J, the junction contained 4 bases not matched to a gene. The CDR3 is made up of 16 amino acids. Per the germline V gene, CDR1 is GTSNPN and CDR2 is SVGIG (reference sequence).

CDR3 region: CASSQEFPLWNQPQHF. The CDR3 nucleotides are TGCGCCAGCAGCCAAGAGTTCCCTCTATGGAATCAGCCCCAGCATTTT. The rearrangement joins TRBV4-3 to TRBJ1-5; D unclear. V lost 0 bases, J lost 4 bases, and 13 bases lay in between. Germline CDR1 is LGHNA and CDR2 is YSLEER. This CDR3 comprises 16 residues.

This clone was seen a single time. The V call is TRBV3-1 (or the pseudogene TRBV3-2), the J call TRBJ2-5, with TRBD2 identical over 8 bases. Germline V gene lookup returns CDR1 LGHDT and CDR2 YNNKEL (reference sequence). The ends lost 1 base at V and 5 bases at J; junction bases unmatched: 6. The CDR3 loop spans 15 amino acids. The CDR3 sequence: CASSQATGGRETQYF. CDR3 in DNA: TGTGCCAGCAGCCAAGCCACGGGGGGGCGGGAGACCCAGTACTTC.

The chain employs TRBV4-1 and TRBJ1-3; no firm D call. CDR3 length: 16 residues. Trimming pared 1 base from V and 0 bases from J, leaving 10 bases between. Germline loops: CDR1 MGHRA, CDR2 YSYEKL. In DNA form, the CDR3 reads TGCGCCAGCAGCCAAGTTTTGGTGAGCTCTGGAAACACCATATATTTT. This encodes CASSQVLVSSGNTIYF.

The gene calls are TRBV12-5 and TRBJ1-2; 7 nucleotides align to TRBD1. The CDR3 runs 13 residues. The J segment lost 8 bases and the V segment lost 2 bases, leaving 5 bases of the junction unmatched. The V gene's germline CDR1 is LGHNT and CDR2 FRNRAP. The CDR3 sequence: CASGLQTGRGYTF. As DNA, the CDR3 is TGTGCTAGTGGTTTGCAGACAGGGCGGGGCTACACCTTC.

This clone came up once. V usage is TRBV27 and J usage is TRBJ2-1, with 8 bases fitting TRBD2. Germline values: CDR1 MNHEY, CDR2 SMNVEV (reference sequence). Trimming cost V 5 bases and J 9 bases; bases outside gene matches: 3. The CDR3 spans 12 residues. The DNA of the CDR3 is TGTGCCAGCAGTCCCCGGGAGGGTGAGCAGTTCTTC. Protein: CASSPREGEQFF.

V usage is TRBV5-1 and J usage is TRBJ2-5; 11 positions match TRBD2. The CDR3 spans 19 residues. The V gene end was trimmed by 2 bases and the J gene end by 0 bases; junction bases not matched to a gene: 12. Germline-derived CDR1 and CDR2 are SGHRS and YFSETQ. CDR3 protein: CASSFFLGTSGPYQETQYF. CDR3 coding DNA: TGCGCCAGCAGCTTTTTTCTCGGGACTAGCGGACCGTACCAAGAGACCCAGTACTTC.

This clone came up once. V gene TRBV9 combines with J gene TRBJ1-2, with a weak D call TRBD1 (5 bases). CDR3 length: 15 residues. Trimming shortened V by 3 bases and J by 8 bases, and 20 bases separated the two germline ends. Looked up from germline, CDR1 is SGDLS and CDR2 is YYNGEE. The chain's CDR3 is CASSARIETVRGYTF. The DNA of the CDR3 is TGTGCCAGCAGCGCCCGAATAGAGACAGTAAGGGGCTACACCTTC. The full variable domain, rest sourced from reference TRBV9 and TRBJ1-2, is DSGVTQTPKHLITATGQRVTLRCSPRSGDLSVYWYQQSLDQGLQFLIQYYNGEERAKGNILERFSAQQFPDLHSELNLSSLELGDSALYFCASSARIETVRGYTFGSGTRLTVV.

The rearrangement uses TRBV28 and TRBJ2-2, with TRBD2 matching over 12 bases. This CDR3 has 15 amino acids. Trimming at V came to 6 bases and at J to 7 bases, leaving 6 bases not matched to a gene. Germline V CDR1 and CDR2: MDHEN, SYDVKM. Written as DNA, the CDR3 is TGTGCCAGCAGCCCTAGCGGGGGGGCCAGCGGGGAGCTGTTTTTT. Amino acid sequence: CASSPSGGASGELFF. Filled out from reference TRBV28 and TRBJ2-2, the complete variable domain reads DVKVTQSSRYLVKRTGEKVFLECVQDMDHENMFWYRQDPGLGLRLIYFSYDVKMKEKGDIPEGYSVSREKKERFSLILESASTNQTSMYLCASSPSGGASGELFFGEGSRLTVL.

This chain connects TRBV19 to TRBJ1-5, with 9 bases fitting TRBD1. V lost 7 bases and J lost 6; bases outside the gene matches: 7. The CDR3 is made up of 14 amino acids. Germline lookup yields CDR1 LNHDA and CDR2 SQIVND (reference sequence). DNA of the CDR3: TGTGCCAGTACTCGGACAGGGGCCCGTCAGCCCCAGCATTTT. As protein: CASTRTGARQPQHF.